The present T cell receptor beta chain was sequenced within a study of spatial heterogeneity in lung cancer. Study context: In raw reads, more than nine appearances on average were recorded for each unique TCR and UMI combination.

Many counts were recorded for this clonotype. Its antigen remains unidentified. Time point meaning: sample taken at primary tumor resection. V was trimmed by 3 bases and J by 8 bases, leaving 10 bases between them. Germline lookup yields CDR1 SNHLY and CDR2 FYNNEI. This CDR3 has 13 residues. TCRdb re-analysed the 5' RACE reads in MiXCR, keeping a single row per CDR3 protein. The sample consists of around 12,000 distinct CDR3 sequences, about 5.4% of them appearing once. Broader study findings: Tumors with more nonsynonymous mutations had more expanded intratumoral alpha and beta TCRs.

The source was lung tumor tissue, collected at surgery. This sequence joins TRBV2 and TRBJ2-2; D unresolved. The receptor's source is a female donor with early-stage non-small cell lung cancer. The CDR3 protein is CASSESSMGELFF. As DNA, the CDR3 is TGTGCCAGCAGTGAGAGTTCGATGGGGGAGCTGTTTTTT.